The clone carrying this TCR beta chain was counted a few times. This sample also contains other DNA sequences that code for the same CDR3. The method was immunoSEQ multiplex PCR; TCRdb's version includes in-frame clones alone and lacks a portion of them. The sample comprises almost 250,000 clones, about 82% of which are singletons, and approximately 6% rests with the top ten. CDR1 and CDR2 from the germline V gene are SGHRS and YFSETQ. CDR3 size: 14 residues. With V trimmed by 4 bases and J by 5 bases, 6 bases remained unmatched. The data belong to a study of blood T cell repertoires in COVID-19. This receptor was obtained from a woman older than 75 with COVID-19, enrolled during active disease. The specimen sequenced was peripheral blood. The V call is TRBV5-1, the J call TRBJ1-2, with TRBD1 matching 9 bases. In DNA, the CDR3 is TGCGCCAGCAGCCCCCAGGGACAGGGATATGGCTACACCTTC. This encodes CASSPQGQGYGYTF.